Listed here is a single T cell receptor beta chain. The authors' processing: Quantification of nucleated cells was approximated via reference gene primer amplification. The assay was immunoSEQ multiplex PCR, and TCRdb's table has in-frame clones only and misses some. V and J calls and clone size are as listed in that table; D and trimming were resolved from the DNA. The table records hundreds of thousands of clones, roughly 88% of them present only once. This record belongs to a study of blood T cell repertoires in COVID-19. Across the study: Samples came from the United States, Italy and Spain, spanning acute and convalescent COVID-19. Sources were T cells, B-cell-depleted T cells, or PBMCs; the material itself was cDNA or gDNA.

Clinical history reported by participants formed the basis on which cohorts were assigned. V lost 0 bases and J lost 1, with 19 bases in between. The CDR3 has 19 residues. CDR1 and CDR2 (germline): MNHEY, SMNVEV (reference sequence). Material for sequencing was PBMCs or T cells enriched from blood (not recorded which). This chain uses TRBV27 with TRBJ1-3; D not certain. This sequence originates from a woman younger than 35 who had been exposed to COVID-19. The CDR3 loop reads CASSLSIAEASPSGNTIYF. CDR3 sequence (DNA): TGTGCCAGCAGTTTATCTATAGCAGAGGCGAGTCCATCTGGAAACACCATATATTTT.